This T cell receptor (beta chain) was obtained from a study of tissue T cells after allogeneic stem cell transplantation. Study at large: Pathologist H&E review favored samples with visible lymphocytes for sequencing among multiple samples. Study-level results: The study did not identify alloreactive or antigen-specific tissue TCRs, and some clones might be persisting host cells. In patients and mice, blood and spleen missed much of tissue repertoire.

The assay was immunoSEQ multiplex PCR, and TCRdb's table has in-frame clones only and misses some. The sample holds fewer than 30,000 clones; 70% to 75% are singletons and the top ten take 7.7%. To note about this clone: The antigen is unknown.

Median post-mortem interval was about 9.8 hours for GI, liver, skin and lymphoid tissues. This material consisted of tissue from the ileum, taken at autopsy. The TCR was taken from a female donor of 60 years or more with lung cancer.

The chain's CDR3 is CASSIYAAGEQPQHF. In nucleotides, the CDR3 is TGTGCCAGTAGTATTTATGCGGCAGGGGAGCAGCCCCAGCATTTT. V is TRBV19 and J is TRBJ1-5; possible D gene TRBD1, 6 bases. V lost 3 bases, J lost 7 bases, and 16 bases lay in between. CDR1 and CDR2 (germline): LNHDA, SQIVND (reference sequence). This CDR3 is built from 15 residues.